This TCR beta chain was sequenced for a study of memory B cells and T cells in multiple sclerosis. Study-wide results and caveats: Clone-set sizes differed between compartments, so shared clonotype counts needed normalization.

V shed 5 bases, J shed 6 bases, and the junction held 7 bases outside the gene matches. This CDR3 comprises 17 residues. Per germline, CDR1 SGHVS and CDR2 FQNEAQ. A note on this clone: Its antigen is unknown.

Assay: immunoSEQ multiplex PCR; the TCRdb copy retains only in-frame clones and omits some. Seen here are 13,000 to 15,000 clones, 69% observed once, and the top ten hold under 2.5%. The TCR sequence derives from a human donor with multiple sclerosis. V gene TRBV7-8 combines with J gene TRBJ2-2; 15 nucleotides match TRBD2. What was sequenced was memory (CD45RO+) CD4+ T cells from blood. The CDR3 reads CASSPERTSGRAGELFF. The CDR3, as DNA: TGTGCCAGCAGCCCGGAACGGACTAGCGGGAGGGCCGGGGAGCTGTTTTTT. Complete variable domain (other parts from reference TRBV7-8 and TRBJ2-2): GAGVSQSPRYKVAKRGQDVALRCDPISGHVSLFWYQQALGQGPEFLTYFQNEAQLDKSGLPSDRFFAERPEGSVSTLKIQRTQQEDSAVYLCASSPERTSGRAGELFFGEGSRLTVL.